One and the same sample provided the 21 T cell receptor beta chains below, sequenced in a study of T cell responses to AZD1222 COVID-19 vaccine. The assay was immunoSEQ multiplex PCR, and TCRdb's table has in-frame clones only and misses some. The sample lists fewer than 140,000 clones, about nine tenths occurring once. The material sequenced was peripheral blood, taken on day 0 of AZD1222 vaccination. The receptor set was obtained from an adult in good health.

V gene TRBV3-1 (or the pseudogene TRBV3-2) combines with J gene TRBJ2-1; D remains unclear. Germline V gene sequence: CDR1 LGHDT, CDR2 YNNKEL (reference sequence). Trimming removed 8 bases at V and 6 bases at J, with 11 bases between. The CDR3 runs to 12 residues. CDR3 loop: CASGRPRNEQFF. CDR3 in DNA: TGTGCCAGCGGCCGGCCCCGCAATGAGCAGTTCTTC.

The genes are TRBV28 and TRBJ1-5; tentatively, D is TRBD1 (6 bases). Germline values: CDR1 MDHEN, CDR2 SYDVKM. V was trimmed by 5 bases and J by 0 bases, leaving 17 bases between them. This CDR3 is built from 17 residues. The CDR3 here is CASSPPGGRDSNQPQHF. The CDR3 nucleotides read TGTGCCAGCAGTCCCCCCGGGGGCAGGGATAGCAATCAGCCCCAGCATTTT.

This CDR3 is CASSPQGQGDTEAFF. The CDR3 region has the DNA TGCGCCAGCAGCCCTCAGGGCCAAGGGGACACTGAAGCTTTCTTT. The chain has TRBV5-1 and TRBJ1-1, with D possibly being TRBD1 (5 bases). Germline assignment: CDR1 SGHRS and CDR2 YFSETQ. CDR3 length: 15 amino acids. V was clipped by 4 bases and J by 3 bases, with 16 bases between them. Supplemented by reference TRBV5-1 and TRBJ1-1, the full variable domain reads KAGVTQTPRYLIKTRGQQVTLSCSPISGHRSVSWYQQTPGQGLQFLFEYFSETQRNKGNFPGRFSGRQFSNSRSEMNVSTLELGDSALYLCASSPQGQGDTEAFFGQGTRLTVV.

The chain carries TRBV10-1 and TRBJ1-1; the D gene is possibly TRBD1 (6 bases). The CDR3 has 13 residues. Deletions cut 3 bases from V and 9 bases from J, with 14 bases between. Germline values: CDR1 WNHNN, CDR2 SYGVQD (reference sequence). The DNA for the CDR3 is TGCGCCAGCAGTGATGGGACAAGAACTAAAGCTTTCTTT. Translation: CASSDGTRTKAFF.

The chain employs TRBV21-1 and TRBJ2-7. TRBV21-1 is listed as a pseudogene. The CDR3 is 13 residues long. CDR3 loop: CASSKAGEGTVYF. Written as DNA, the CDR3 is TGTGCCAGCAGCAAAGCAGGAGAAGGGACGGTATACTTC.

This clone was seen once. The CDR3: CASSNYRGGNQPQHF. The CDR3 DNA is TGTGCCAGCAGTAACTACAGGGGGGGTAATCAGCCCCAGCATTTT. J is TRBJ1-5 and V is TRBV27, with TRBD1 identical over 8 bases. The CDR3 has 15 residues. With V trimmed by 5 bases and J by 4 bases, 7 bases remained unmatched. CDR1 is MNHEY and CDR2 is SMNVEV in the germline V gene (reference sequence).

The CDR3 is CASSHPTLKENSPLHF. The CDR3 nucleotides are TGTGCCAGCAGCCACCCTACCCTTAAGGAGAATTCACCCCTCCACTTT. The gene calls are TRBV4-2 and TRBJ1-6; no firm D call. V was trimmed by 3 bases and J by 7 bases, leaving 16 bases between them. The CDR3 length is 16 residues. Germline CDR1 and CDR2: LGHNA and YNFKEQ.

Only one count was recorded for this clone. The rearrangement links TRBV6-5 to TRBJ1-5, with D unclear. CDR3 length equals 15 residues. Trimming left V 6 bases short and J 2 bases short, with 14 bases between. Germline V CDR1 and CDR2: MNHEY, SVGAGI. CDR3 residues: CASRPGWAGNQPQHF. The CDR3 DNA follows: TGTGCCAGCAGACCTGGGTGGGCGGGCAATCAGCCCCAGCATTTT.

The rearrangement joins TRBV9 to TRBJ2-7; D gene ambiguous. Trimming took off 4 bases at V and 0 bases at J, with 11 bases between the two ends. The CDR3 covers 14 residues. Per germline, CDR1 SGDLS and CDR2 YYNGEE. CDR3 in DNA: TGTGCCAGCAGCTCCCTCCCTAGCTCCTACGAGCAGTACTTC. Its protein is CASSSLPSSYEQYF. The full variable domain, completed using reference TRBV9 and TRBJ2-7, is DSGVTQTPKHLITATGQRVTLRCSPRSGDLSVYWYQQSLDQGLQFLIQYYNGEERAKGNILERFSAQQFPDLHSELNLSSLELGDSALYFCASSSLPSSYEQYFGPGTRLTVT.

Concerning this clone: The junction differs from germline at one of its ends, possibly a read error. The V gene is TRBV7-3, the J gene TRBJ2-2, with D perhaps TRBD1 (6 bases). The CDR3 loop spans 16 amino acids. Germline assignment: CDR1 SGHTA and CDR2 FQGTGA. CDR3 sequence reads: CASSLTGTMNTGELFF. The CDR3 coding sequence is TGTGCCAGCAGCCTAACCGGGACAATGAACACCGGGGAGCTGTTTTTT.

The chain is built from TRBV25-1 and TRBJ1-6; 7 bases match TRBD1. This CDR3 region has 15 residues. Germline V lookup: CDR1 MGHDK, CDR2 SYGVNS. J was trimmed by 8 bases and V by 5 bases; bases with no gene match: 9. CDR3 sequence reads: CASSPDRTGHSPLHF. CDR3 nucleotides: TGTGCCAGCAGTCCGGACCGGACAGGTCATTCACCCCTCCACTTT.

This clone was detected once. V usage is TRBV7-6 and J usage is TRBJ2-7; TRBD1 aligns across 11 bases. In germline, CDR1 is SGHVS, CDR2 FNYEAQ. J gave up 0 bases and V 0 bases, and 1 base lay outside the gene matches. The CDR3 has 16 residues. CDR3 DNA sequence: TGTGCCAGCAGCTTAGCGGGGACAGGGGGCTCCTACGAGCAGTACTTC. This codes for CASSLAGTGGSYEQYF.

This chain links TRBV6-6 with TRBJ2-3; D is possibly TRBD2 (6 bases). V dropped 11 bases and J dropped 3 bases, with 12 bases sitting between them. Germline V gene data show CDR1 as MNHNY and CDR2 as SVGAGI (reference sequence). The CDR3 length is 12 residues. This chain's CDR3 is CAGGTSTDTQYF. CDR3 bases: TGTGCCGGCGGGACGTCTACAGATACGCAGTATTTT.

V gene TRBV7-9 combines with J gene TRBJ2-1, with unresolved D. CDR1 SEHNR and CDR2 FQNEAQ come from the germline V gene (reference sequence). The CDR3 is made up of 11 amino acids. Between the trimmed V and J ends, which lost 1 base and 10 bases, there was a span of 5 bases. The CDR3 nucleotides read TGTGCCAGCAGCTTAGGTAGCGAGCAGTTCTTC. It codes for CASSLGSEQFF.

The gene calls are TRBV12-5 and TRBJ2-1, with a possible D match to TRBD2 (5 bases). The CDR3 spans 16 residues. Trimming left V 6 bases short and J 7 bases short, with 22 bases between. Germline CDR1 reads LGHNT; CDR2 reads FRNRAP. The CDR3 DNA is TGTGCTAGTGGCGCCGGAGCGGTCGTTTTAGGGAATGAGCAGTTCTTC. Translation: CASGAGAVVLGNEQFF.

This clone is a singleton in its sample. The J gene is TRBJ2-1, the V gene TRBV4-1, with D hard to call. Trimming left V 0 bases short and J 3 bases short, with 9 bases between. The germline V gene encodes CDR1 MGHRA and CDR2 YSYEKL. This CDR3 comprises 15 residues. The DNA for the CDR3 is TGCGCCAGCAGCCAAGATCGAAGTGACTACAATGAGCAGTTCTTC. It encodes CASSQDRSDYNEQFF.

The chain has TRBV5-4 and TRBJ1-5, with 8 nucleotides matching TRBD1. The V gene's germline CDR1 is SGHNT and CDR2 YYREEE (reference sequence). The CDR3 loop spans 15 amino acids. The ends lost 2 bases at V and 3 bases at J; junction bases unmatched: 4. CDR3 region: CASSFGGQANQPQHF. The CDR3, as DNA: TGTGCCAGCAGCTTCGGGGGACAGGCCAATCAGCCCCAGCATTTT.

V is TRBV7-3 and J is TRBJ2-7, with D possibly being TRBD1 (6 bases). Per germline, CDR1 SGHTA and CDR2 FQGTGA. V was cut by 4 bases and J by 6 bases, with 13 bases left in between. The CDR3 totals 13 residues. The CDR3 is CASSSRGGGEQYF. CDR3 in DNA: TGTGCCAGCAGCTCGAGAGGGGGTGGCGAGCAGTACTTC.

The chain is built from TRBV11-2 and TRBJ2-3; 7 bases match TRBD2. This CDR3 contains 15 residues. Germline V gene lookup returns CDR1 SGHAT and CDR2 FQNNGV. J was trimmed by 6 bases and V by 6 bases; bases with no gene match: 12. The CDR3 protein is CASSSQRDGGDTQYF. For the CDR3, the DNA is TGTGCCAGCAGTTCTCAGCGGGATGGGGGGGATACGCAGTATTTT. The full variable domain, completed using reference TRBV11-2 and TRBJ2-3, is EAGVAQSPRYKIIEKRQSVAFWCNPISGHATLYWYQQILGQGPKLLIQFQNNGVVDDSQLPKDRFSAERLKGVDSTLKIQPAKLEDSAVYLCASSSQRDGGDTQYFGPGTRLTVL.

V usage is TRBV24-1 and J usage is TRBJ2-7; 11 nucleotides agree with TRBD2. With 2 bases clipped from V and 1 base from J, the junction kept 6 bases outside the gene matches. The germline gives CDR1 KGHDR, CDR2 SFDVKD. This CDR3 comprises 17 residues. Here the CDR3 reads CATSDWGTSGMSYEQYF. The CDR3 DNA reads as TGTGCCACCAGTGATTGGGGGACTAGCGGAATGTCCTACGAGCAGTACTTC.

The V and J genes are TRBV5-1 and TRBJ2-2, with 7 nucleotides matching TRBD1. Losses at the gene ends were 0 bases for V and 5 bases for J; bases not matched to a gene: 7. The CDR3 spans 16 residues. CDR1 and CDR2 from the germline V gene are SGHRS and YFSETQ. DNA of the CDR3: TGCGCCAGCAGCTTGGGCGACAGGGTGCGGACCGGGGAGCTGTTTTTT. Translation: CASSLGDRVRTGELFF. The variable domain in full, with the rest retrieved from reference TRBV5-1 and TRBJ2-2, is KAGVTQTPRYLIKTRGQQVTLSCSPISGHRSVSWYQQTPGQGLQFLFEYFSETQRNKGNFPGRFSGRQFSNSRSEMNVSTLELGDSALYLCASSLGDRVRTGELFFGEGSRLTVL.